The 7 T cell receptor beta chains below were found in one sample sequenced in a study of cytomegalovirus exposure and HLA in healthy donors. The primer mix had 60 Vbeta and 13 Jbeta primers. This table comes from immunoSEQ multiplex PCR, and its TCRdb copy is limited to in-frame clones, with some not included. Of more than 150,000 clones listed, nearly 80% were seen once; the top ten hold around 15%. Sequencing input: PBMCs. The origin of the receptors is a man in his fifties in good health and CMV-seropositive.

This chain connects TRBV9 to TRBJ1-2; perhaps TRBD1 as D (5 bases). The germline V gene has CDR1 SGDLS and CDR2 YYNGEE. This CDR3 comprises 13 residues. The V gene lost 0 bases and the J gene lost 7 bases, with 10 bases spanning the gap. CDR3 sequence (DNA): TGTGCCAGCAGCGTAGACACAGGATCTGGCTACACCTTC. Translation gives CASSVDTGSGYTF.

This clone was seen more than once but under ten times. The V gene is TRBV9, the J gene TRBJ1-1; D perhaps matches TRBD1 (6 bases). The length of the CDR3 is 18 residues. Germline CDR1 SGDLS, CDR2 YYNGEE. The V end was cut by 0 bases, the J end by 3 bases, with 21 bases between. Written as DNA, the CDR3 is TGTGCCAGCAGCGTAGAAGTTTTGGGGGCGGGAGAAGACACTGAAGCTTTCTTT. It codes for CASSVEVLGAGEDTEAFF.

There are a few counts of this clone. The V call is TRBV20-1, the J call TRBJ1-1, with D perhaps matching TRBD1 (5 bases). Trimming removed 5 bases from V and 5 bases from J, with 9 bases in between. This CDR3 contains 11 residues. Germline CDR1 and CDR2: DFQATT and SNEGSKA (reference sequence). DNA of the CDR3: TGCAGTGCTGGGGGGTTGACTGAAGCTTTCTTT. This sequence encodes CSAGGLTEAFF.

The rearrangement uses TRBV19 and TRBJ1-4; 9 positions agree with TRBD1. Germline CDR1 reads LNHDA; CDR2 reads SQIVND (reference sequence). Trimming cost V 4 bases and J 7 bases; bases outside gene matches: 10. This CDR3 has 16 amino acids. Here the CDR3 reads CASSTYGQGMSEKLFF. CDR3 nucleotide sequence: TGTGCCAGTAGTACTTACGGACAGGGGATGAGTGAAAAACTGTTTTTT.

This clone was picked up one time. The V call is TRBV6-1, the J call TRBJ1-1; D unresolved. This CDR3 contains 15 residues. Germline CDR1 and CDR2: MNHNS and SASEGT. The V and J ends lost 3 bases and 3 bases respectively, with 14 bases between them. The CDR3 region is CASSELRGLHTEAFF. The CDR3 DNA reads TGTGCCAGCAGTGAGTTGAGAGGGTTGCACACTGAAGCTTTCTTT.

The chain uses TRBV19 and TRBJ2-7, with TRBD2 matching 10 bases. The CDR3 is 13 amino acids. V lost 7 bases, J lost 1 base, and 1 base stayed unmatched. Germline V CDR1 and CDR2: LNHDA, SQIVND (reference sequence). The CDR3 here is CASKRGGSYEQYF. The CDR3 DNA is TGTGCCAGTAAGCGGGGGGGATCCTACGAGCAGTACTTC.

The gene calls are TRBV21-1 and TRBJ1-3; no DNA check was done on the table's D call, TRBD1. TRBV21-1 is shown as a pseudogene. This CDR3 contains 16 residues. CDR3 bases: TGTGCCAGCAGCAACTCAGACAGTTACTCTGGAAACACCATATATTTT. Its translation is CASSNSDSYSGNTIYF.